A selection of T cell receptor beta chains follows, all from one sample in a study of T cell responses to AZD1222 COVID-19 vaccine. Profiled with immunoSEQ multiplex PCR; TCRdb holds only in-frame clones, not every one. The data hold some 150,000 clones, with over 90% observed a single time. This specimen consisted of peripheral blood, obtained on day 0 of AZD1222 vaccination. The receptors were sampled from an adult in good health. CDR3s include the opening cysteine and the closing phenylalanine or tryptophan.

V gene,J gene,CDR3 protein
TRBV30,TRBJ2-1,CAWSPPVLRGRMNEQFF
TRBV6-1,TRBJ1-2,CASSDLTGGISYTF
TRBV10-1,TRBJ2-7,CASTTGSPEQYF
TRBV19,TRBJ2-1,CASSFPGRDQFF
TRBV11-2,TRBJ2-1,CASSGRGTGGVYNNEQFF
TRBV6-1,TRBJ1-1,CASSEVTVVWSAEAFF
TRBV6-5,TRBJ1-1,CASRGNTEAFF
TRBV6-4,TRBJ2-2,CASSDSNAGELFF
TRBV4-1,TRBJ1-1,CASTALGVNTEAFF
TRBV5-4,TRBJ1-6,CASSPGPAYNSPLHF
TRBV6-2/TRBV6-3,TRBJ2-7,CASSLRPAHEQYF
TRBV24-1,TRBJ1-1,CATSDATGSTEAFF
TRBV19,TRBJ1-2,CASSIEADGRPYGYTF
TRBV7-8,TRBJ2-5,CASSFWETPDQETQYF
TRBV28,TRBJ2-7,CASSHLSWRQGSSSYEQYF
TRBV27,TRBJ2-3,CASSFWETGGADTQYF
TRBV7-2,TRBJ2-2,CASSRGLGGTGELFF
TRBV9,TRBJ2-7,CASSPRLVAVPYEQYF
TRBV24-1,TRBJ2-5,CATSGRDQETQYF
TRBV28,TRBJ1-2,CASSPPDRVYGYTF